These 9 T cell receptor beta chains were sequenced from one sample in a study of T cell repertoires in cytomegalovirus infection. From the reads, TCRdb called clonotypes with MiXCR, one entry per CDR3 protein. The sample includes 200,000 to 300,000 distinct CDR3 sequences, over 8% of them seen just once. Specimen: PBMCs. These receptors were obtained from a human donor in good health (CMV status not recorded). Some clones in this sample may be carry-over from other donors' samples.

V usage is TRBV20-1 and J usage is TRBJ2-3; D is unclear. There are 13 residues in the CDR3. Trimming pared 3 bases from V and 2 bases from J, leaving 9 bases between. Germline V lookup: CDR1 DFQATT, CDR2 SNEGSKA (reference sequence). The DNA for the CDR3 is TGCAGTGCTAGGGTACGGAACACAGATACGCAGTATTTT. Translated: CSARVRNTDTQYF.

This clonotype has ten or more counts. V gene TRBV7-3 combines with J gene TRBJ2-2, with a possible D match to TRBD1 (5 bases). Per germline, CDR1 SGHTA and CDR2 FQGTGA. The ends were cut back, 0 bases at V and 3 bases at J, with 14 bases in the middle. CDR3 size: 17 residues. The CDR3 spells CASSLTLRQFYTGELFF. Here the CDR3 DNA reads TGTGCCAGCAGCTTAACCCTTAGACAGTTCTACACCGGGGAGCTGTTTTTT.

This clonotype was detected only a few times. The genes are TRBV7-2 and TRBJ1-2; D might be TRBD1 (6 bases). Germline loops: CDR1 SGHTA, CDR2 FQGNSA. CDR3 length: 12 amino acids. Trimming shortened V by 5 bases and J by 6 bases, and 10 bases separated the two germline ends. CDR3 nucleotide sequence: TGTGCCAGCAGCGATAGGACAGATGGCTACACCTTC. Translated, it gives CASSDRTDGYTF.

J is TRBJ2-5 and V is TRBV20-1; the D gene is possibly TRBD2 (5 bases). CDR1 is DFQATT and CDR2 is SNEGSKA in the germline V gene (reference sequence). The CDR3 length is 16 residues. V lost 4 bases and J 1 base, leaving 19 bases between the germline ends. The CDR3 region is CSATSAALGPQETQYF. The CDR3 nucleotides are TGCAGTGCTACTTCAGCGGCCCTAGGGCCCCAAGAGACCCAGTACTTC.

V usage is TRBV7-3 and J usage is TRBJ2-7; D perhaps matches TRBD1 (5 bases). V shed 6 bases and J shed 2 bases, with 20 bases lying between them. The CDR3 contains 16 residues. Looked up from germline, CDR1 is SGHTA and CDR2 is FQGTGA. The CDR3, as DNA: TGTGCCAGCAGTATGGGTCGGCCGCCAGGGACCTACGAGCAGTACTTC. As protein: CASSMGRPPGTYEQYF.

The chain combines TRBV4-3 with TRBJ2-5; maybe TRBD1 (6 bases). The germline V and J ends were trimmed by 4 bases and 1 base, with 19 bases remaining between them. CDR3 length: 17 amino acids. Germline V CDR1 and CDR2: LGHNA, YSLEER. CDR3 amino acids: CASSRGPLGGSQETQYF. Here the CDR3 DNA reads TGCGCCAGCAGCCGCGGACCCCTAGGGGGAAGCCAAGAGACCCAGTACTTC.

This clonotype has only a few counts. The chain uses TRBV12-3 or TRBV12-4 and TRBJ1-1, with no clear D. V was trimmed by 3 bases and J by 5 bases, leaving 10 bases between them. The CDR3 consists of 13 residues. CDR3 amino acids: CASSFEGWTEAFF. Written as DNA, the CDR3 is TGTGCCAGCAGTTTCGAGGGTTGGACTGAAGCTTTCTTT.

CDR3 DNA: TGTGCCAGCAGCTTTCAAGGGGGCTCCTATAATTCACCCCTCCACTTT. Protein: CASSFQGGSYNSPLHF. V usage is TRBV7-6 and J usage is TRBJ1-6; the D gene is possibly TRBD1 (6 bases). Trimming removed 3 bases from V and 0 bases from J, with 9 bases in between. Germline values: CDR1 SGHVS, CDR2 FNYEAQ. The CDR3 runs 16 residues. The whole variable domain, remainder taken from reference TRBV7-6 and TRBJ1-6, is GAGVSQSPRYKVTKRGQDVALRCDPISGHVSLYWYRQALGQGPEFLTYFNYEAQQDKSGLPNDRFSAERPEGSISTLTIQRTEQRDSAMYRCASSFQGGSYNSPLHFGNGTRLTVT.

This sequence joins TRBV14 and TRBJ2-2, with D maybe TRBD2 (7 bases). The germline V gene encodes CDR1 SGHDN and CDR2 FVKESK. The CDR3 length is 15 residues. V was shortened by 4 bases and J by 7 bases, with 16 bases between the two germline ends. The CDR3 DNA sequence: TGTGCCAGCAGCCCCATGCGGGGGCCTGGCGGGGAGCTGTTTTTT. The encoded protein is CASSPMRGPGGELFF. Variable domain in full (rest from reference TRBV14 and TRBJ2-2): EAGVTQFPSHSVIEKGQTVTLRCDPISGHDNLYWYRRVMGKEIKFLLHFVKESKQDESGMPNNRFLAERTGGTYSTLKVQPAELEDSGVYFCASSPMRGPGGELFFGEGSRLTVL.